This T cell receptor beta chain was profiled in a study of response to subunit inactivated influenza vaccine. TCRdb reanalysed the RT-PCR reads using MiXCR and keeps one entry per CDR3 protein. This sample carries over 650,000 distinct CDR3 sequences, roughly 18% of them seen once, and the ten largest clones take around 9.9%. The CDR3 spans 15 residues. Germline V gene sequence: CDR1 DFQATT, CDR2 SNEGSKA (reference sequence). V was pared by 6 bases and J by 8 bases, with 11 bases of the junction left unmatched. The chain is built from TRBV20-1 and TRBJ2-1; 12 nucleotides agree with TRBD2. The specimen comprised PBMCs from blood, sampled more than 4 days after vaccination. This receptor was taken from a man aged 50 or older who received an inactivated influenza vaccine. In nucleotides, the CDR3 is TGCAGTGCCGTGGGGGCTAGCGGGGGGGCCTATGAGCAGTTCTTC. It yields the protein CSAVGASGGAYEQFF.